This is a list of T cell receptor beta chains from one sample in a study of blood T cell repertoires in COVID-19. Using immunoSEQ multiplex PCR, the repertoire was profiled, and TCRdb retains in-frame clones only, with some absent. The sample includes some 140,000 clones, around 88% of them seen just once. Specimen: peripheral blood. These receptors were collected from a man aged 50-59 years with active or convalescent COVID-19. Both conserved end residues are part of each CDR3. A D gene is named only where the DNA matches it firmly. Size is omitted from some rows. Given values are once, few, many or a class for expanded clones.

size	D	J	V	CDR3	DNA
many	TRBD1	TRBJ1-1	TRBV30	CACLQGQSRRAFF	TGTGCCTGCCTTCAGGGACAGTCCCGTAGAGCTTTCTTT
-	-	TRBJ1-2	TRBV12-5	CASGPGGGAYGYTF	TGTGCTAGTGGTCCTGGCGGGGGCGCCTATGGCTACACCTTC
-	-	TRBJ2-3	TRBV3-1/TRBV3-2	CASSQTRDTQYF	TGTGCCAGCAGCCAAACACGAGATACGCAGTATTTT
-	TRBD1	TRBJ1-1	TRBV19	CASAQGALRETEAFF	TGTGCCAGCGCACAGGGGGCGCTACGTGAGACTGAAGCTTTCTTT
-	-	TRBJ1-1	TRBV20-1	CSASPTMNTEAFF	TGCAGTGCTAGTCCTACTATGAACACTGAAGCTTTCTTT
few	-	TRBJ1-3	TRBV5-1	CASSLGGPGPGNTIYF	TGCGCCAGCAGCTTGGGGGGTCCAGGGCCTGGAAACACCATATATTTT
-	TRBD1	TRBJ1-2	TRBV14	CASSQGQSGTGAYGYTF	TGTGCCAGCAGCCAAGGACAATCCGGGACAGGGGCCTATGGCTACACCTTC
-	-	TRBJ2-3	TRBV6-5	CASSYSTGFQGDTQYF	TGTGCCAGCAGTTACTCGACCGGATTTCAGGGAGATACGCAGTATTTT
-	-	TRBJ1-6	TRBV7-2	CASSLESSPTPSPLHF	TGTGCCAGCAGCTTAGAGTCATCCCCGACTCCTTCACCCCTCCACTTT
-	TRBD1	TRBJ1-4	TRBV30	CAWTFPGTGQRFF	TGTGCCTGGACCTTCCCAGGGACAGGGCAAAGGTTTTTT
-	-	TRBJ2-7	TRBV5-1	CASSLDAGIYEQYF	TGCGCCAGCAGCTTGGACGCAGGGATCTACGAGCAGTACTTC
-	-	TRBJ2-5	TRBV7-9	CASSLPGVGQETQYF	TGTGCCAGCAGCTTACCAGGGGTAGGGCAAGAGACCCAGTACTTC
-	-	TRBJ1-4	TRBV7-9	CASSLGPSGGEKLFF	TGTGCCAGCAGCTTAGGGCCGTCCGGGGGTGAAAAACTGTTTTTT
-	-	TRBJ1-1	TRBV29-1	CSVGGGGRNTEAFF	TGCAGCGTGGGGGGAGGAGGGCGGAACACTGAAGCTTTCTTT
-	TRBD2	TRBJ2-7	TRBV6-5	CASSYSISGGLYEQYF	TGTGCCAGCAGTTACTCGATCAGCGGGGGGCTCTACGAGCAGTACTTC
-	TRBD1	TRBJ2-7	TRBV4-3	CASSQDGQGGQEQYF	TGCGCCAGCAGCCAAGATGGACAGGGGGGTCAGGAGCAGTACTTC
-	TRBD2	TRBJ2-1	TRBV5-6	CASSLRGGLAGGVYNEQFF	TGTGCCAGCAGCTTGAGGGGGGGACTAGCGGGAGGCGTCTACAATGAGCAGTTCTTC
-	-	TRBJ1-2	TRBV18	CASSPDLPGIYGYTF	TGTGCCAGCTCACCAGACCTCCCGGGGATATATGGCTACACCTTC
-	TRBD1	TRBJ2-1	TRBV2	CASSPTGEDEQFF	TGTGCCAGCAGTCCGACAGGGGAGGATGAGCAGTTCTTC
-	-	TRBJ2-7	TRBV5-5	CASSLDPGVASYEQYF	TGTGCCAGCAGCTTGGATCCAGGGGTGGCCTCCTACGAGCAGTACTTC
-	TRBD2	TRBJ2-7	TRBV4-3	CASSPGTTSYEQYF	TGCGCCAGCAGCCCCGGGACTACATCCTACGAGCAGTACTTC
-	-	TRBJ2-2	TRBV6-6	CASSYSAGELFF	TGTGCCAGCAGTTACTCGGCAGGGGAGCTGTTTTTT
-	-	TRBJ2-7	TRBV6-1	CASSVLAGQTLSYEQYF	TGTGCCAGCAGTGTACTGGCCGGACAGACTTTATCCTACGAGCAGTACTTC
-	-	TRBJ2-2	TRBV11-2	CASSFSGVGTGELFF	TGTGCCAGCAGCTTTTCGGGGGTAGGCACCGGGGAGCTGTTTTTT
-	TRBD1	TRBJ2-5	TRBV7-6	CASPWRQGSQETQYF	TGTGCCAGCCCTTGGAGACAGGGCAGCCAAGAGACCCAGTACTTC
-	-	TRBJ1-5	TRBV6-1	CASSDTGSSNQPQHF	TGTGCCAGCAGTGACACAGGGTCTAGCAATCAGCCCCAGCATTTT
-	-	TRBJ2-3	TRBV5-5	CASSLAGTDTQYF	TGTGCCAGCAGCTTGGCCGGCACAGATACGCAGTATTTT
-	TRBD2	TRBJ2-2	TRBV19	CASARTSGGVSHGELFF	TGTGCCAGTGCTCGGACTAGCGGGGGGGTGTCTCACGGGGAGCTGTTTTTT
-	TRBD1	TRBJ1-4	TRBV5-1	CASSLDGRGHEKLFF	TGCGCCAGCAGCTTGGATGGCAGGGGGCATGAAAAACTGTTTTTT
-	TRBD1	TRBJ2-1	TRBV5-4	CASRPFGAGGFNEQFF	TGTGCCAGCAGGCCCTTCGGGGCAGGGGGCTTCAATGAGCAGTTCTTC
-	TRBD1	TRBJ1-2	TRBV10-2	CASRQGPNYGYTF	TGCGCCAGCAGACAGGGGCCTAACTATGGCTACACCTTC
-	TRBD1	TRBJ1-5	TRBV5-5	CASSGGTGNNQPQHF	TGTGCCAGCAGCGGCGGGACAGGGAACAATCAGCCCCAGCATTTT
once	TRBD1	TRBJ1-2	TRBV5-5	CASSSGQVYGYTF	TGTGCCAGCAGCTCGGGACAGGTCTATGGCTACACCTTC
-	-	TRBJ2-5	TRBV11-2	CASSLVWSSKETQYF	TGTGCCAGCAGCTTAGTATGGTCTTCTAAAGAGACCCAGTACTTC
-	-	TRBJ1-2	TRBV15	CATSRSHSGSAYGYTF	TGTGCCACCAGCAGATCGCATTCGGGGTCTGCCTATGGCTACACCTTC
-	TRBD1	TRBJ1-1	TRBV19	CASSLRGQDTEAFF	TGTGCCAGTAGTCTCCGTGGACAGGACACTGAAGCTTTCTTT
-	TRBD2	TRBJ2-5	TRBV7-2	CASSLYRLAEETQYF	TGTGCCAGCAGCTTATACCGACTAGCGGAAGAGACCCAGTACTTC
once	-	TRBJ1-3	TRBV28	CASRGHSGNTIYF	TGTGCCAGCAGGGGACACTCTGGAAACACCATATATTTT
-	TRBD1	TRBJ2-7	TRBV19	CASSPRTGPLEQYF	TGTGCCAGTAGTCCCAGGACAGGGCCCCTCGAGCAGTACTTC